The clone carrying this T cell receptor (beta chain) has a handful of counts. Documented time point: patch test 3, about 24 weeks after DPC sensitization. This sample's treatment: therapeutic diphenylcyclopropenone sensitization with weekly scalp DPC. These data originate in a study of human T cells and chemical hapten exposure. MiXCR, applied by TCRdb to the RACE reads, yields one record per CDR3 protein. Counted here are about 120,000 distinct CDR3 sequences, approximately 10% occurring once; the ten biggest clones make up 2% to 2.5%. Germline-derived CDR1 and CDR2 are MNHEY and SVGAGI. The V segment lost 2 bases and the J segment 7 bases; nucleotides outside the gene matches: 7. The CDR3 loop spans 14 amino acids.

Sequenced here: whole blood, sampled in connection with sensitization to the hapten diphenylcyclopropenone (DPC). This TCR came from a woman in her fifties or sixties with alopecia areata. Some clones in this sample may be carry-over from other donors' samples. J is TRBJ1-1 and V is TRBV6-5; 7 bases are a match to TRBD1. This CDR3 reads CASSYIRGGDEAFF. The CDR3 DNA is TGTGCCAGCAGTTACATCAGGGGGGGTGATGAAGCTTTCTTT.